This paragraph covers one TCR beta chain sequence. The data originate from a study of Ad26.COV2.S vaccination and SARS-CoV-2 variants. Germline V gives CDR1 LGHDT, CDR2 YNNKEL (reference sequence). The V end lost 1 base, the J end lost 5 bases, and 15 bases lay between the germline ends. This CDR3 region has 15 residues. The treatment denotes: 15 to 20 received Ad26.COV2.S at low or high dose, single or two shots; roughly five received placebo; per-sample allocation not given. Samples were taken on day 63 after the first vaccine or placebo injection. Here immunoSEQ multiplex PCR was the method, and the copy in TCRdb shows in-frame clones only, minus some. The sample holds hundreds of thousands of clones, about 83% seen once.

The clonotype was recovered from a person between 18 and 60 years old who received the Ad26.COV2.S COVID-19 vaccine or a placebo. The source was peripheral blood, collected in a trial of Ad26.COV2.S vaccine versus placebo. J is TRBJ2-7 and V is TRBV3-1 (or the pseudogene TRBV3-2); tentatively, D is TRBD2 (6 bases). The CDR3 DNA reads TGTGCCAGCAGCCAAGCCTACGCGGGGTTCCACGAGCAGTACTTC. Protein sequence: CASSQAYAGFHEQYF.